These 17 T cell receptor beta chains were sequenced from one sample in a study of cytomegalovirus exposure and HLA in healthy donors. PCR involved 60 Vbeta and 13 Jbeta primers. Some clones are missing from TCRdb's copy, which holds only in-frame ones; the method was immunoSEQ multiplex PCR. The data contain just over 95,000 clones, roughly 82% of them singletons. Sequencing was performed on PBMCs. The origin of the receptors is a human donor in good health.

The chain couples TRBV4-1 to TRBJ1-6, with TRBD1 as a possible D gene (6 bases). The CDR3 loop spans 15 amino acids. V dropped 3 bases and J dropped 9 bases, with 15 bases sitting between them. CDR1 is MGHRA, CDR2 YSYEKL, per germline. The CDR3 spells CASSQGGGGGSPLHF. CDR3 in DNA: TGCGCCAGCAGCCAGGGAGGGGGAGGAGGTTCACCCCTCCACTTT.

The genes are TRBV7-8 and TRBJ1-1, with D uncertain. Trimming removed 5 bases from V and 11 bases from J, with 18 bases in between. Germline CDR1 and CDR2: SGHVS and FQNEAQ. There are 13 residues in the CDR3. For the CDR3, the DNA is TGTGCCAGCAGCCCCCGAGGGCGGTATGGCGCTTTCTTT. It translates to CASSPRGRYGAFF.

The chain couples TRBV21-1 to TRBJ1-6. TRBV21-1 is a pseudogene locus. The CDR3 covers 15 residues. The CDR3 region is CASSKGGERNSPLHF. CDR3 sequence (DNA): TGTGCCAGCAGCAAGGGGGGTGAAAGGAATTCACCCCTCCACTTT.

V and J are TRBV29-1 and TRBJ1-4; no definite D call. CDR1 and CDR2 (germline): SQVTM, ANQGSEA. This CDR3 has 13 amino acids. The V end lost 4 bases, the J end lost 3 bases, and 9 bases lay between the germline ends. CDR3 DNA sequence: TGCAGCGTTGTTGTTCTCTCTAATGAAAAACTGTTTTTT. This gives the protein CSVVVLSNEKLFF.

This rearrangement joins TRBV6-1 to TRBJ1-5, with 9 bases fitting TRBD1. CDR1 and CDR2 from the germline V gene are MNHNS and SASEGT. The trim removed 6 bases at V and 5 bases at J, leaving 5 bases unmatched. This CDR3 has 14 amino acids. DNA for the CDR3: TGTGCCAGCAGGGGGACAGGGAGGTATCAGCCCCAGCATTTT. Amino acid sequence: CASRGTGRYQPQHF.

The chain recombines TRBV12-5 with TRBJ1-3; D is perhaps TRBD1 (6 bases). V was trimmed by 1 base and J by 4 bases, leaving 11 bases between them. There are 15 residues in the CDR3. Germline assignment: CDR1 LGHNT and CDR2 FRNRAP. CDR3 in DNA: TGTGCTAGTGGTTTGGGAACAGGGATAGGAAACACCATATATTTT. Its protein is CASGLGTGIGNTIYF.

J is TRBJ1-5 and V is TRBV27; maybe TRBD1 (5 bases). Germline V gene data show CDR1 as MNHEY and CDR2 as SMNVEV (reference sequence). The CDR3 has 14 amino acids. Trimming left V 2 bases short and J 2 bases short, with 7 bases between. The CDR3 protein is CASSLGGGNQPQHF. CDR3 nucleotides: TGTGCCAGCAGTTTAGGGGGGGGCAATCAGCCCCAGCATTTT.

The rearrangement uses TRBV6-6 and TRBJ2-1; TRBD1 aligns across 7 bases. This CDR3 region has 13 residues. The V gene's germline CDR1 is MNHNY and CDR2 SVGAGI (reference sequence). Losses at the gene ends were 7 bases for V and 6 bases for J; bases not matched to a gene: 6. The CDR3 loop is CASTKGQINEQFF. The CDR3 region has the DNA TGTGCCAGCACTAAGGGACAGATCAATGAGCAGTTCTTC.

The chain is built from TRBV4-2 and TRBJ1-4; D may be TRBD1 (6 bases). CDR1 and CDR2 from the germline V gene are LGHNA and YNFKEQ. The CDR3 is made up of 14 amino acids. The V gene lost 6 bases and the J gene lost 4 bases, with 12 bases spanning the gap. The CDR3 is CASRVRQDNEKLFF. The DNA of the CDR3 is TGTGCCAGCAGAGTTCGACAGGATAATGAAAAACTGTTTTTT.

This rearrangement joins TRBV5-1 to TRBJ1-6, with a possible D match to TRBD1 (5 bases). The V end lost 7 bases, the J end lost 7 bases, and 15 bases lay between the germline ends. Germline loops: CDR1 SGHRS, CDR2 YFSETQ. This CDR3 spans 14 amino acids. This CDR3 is CASYHGGKNSPLHF. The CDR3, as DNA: TGCGCCAGCTACCACGGGGGAAAAAATTCACCCCTCCACTTT.

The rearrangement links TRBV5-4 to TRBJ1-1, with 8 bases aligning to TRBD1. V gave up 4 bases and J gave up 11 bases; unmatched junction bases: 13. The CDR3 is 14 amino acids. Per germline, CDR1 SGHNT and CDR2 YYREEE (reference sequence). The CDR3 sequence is CASSRSRTGNEAFF. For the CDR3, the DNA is TGTGCCAGCAGCCGGAGCCGGACAGGGAATGAGGCTTTCTTT.

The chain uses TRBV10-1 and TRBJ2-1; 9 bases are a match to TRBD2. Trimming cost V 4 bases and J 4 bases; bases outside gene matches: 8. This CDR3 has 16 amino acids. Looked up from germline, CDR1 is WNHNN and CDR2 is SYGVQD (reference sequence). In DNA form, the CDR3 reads TGCGCCAGCAGTGCTTCCGGAGCGGGGGGTTACAATGAGCAGTTCTTC. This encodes CASSASGAGGYNEQFF.

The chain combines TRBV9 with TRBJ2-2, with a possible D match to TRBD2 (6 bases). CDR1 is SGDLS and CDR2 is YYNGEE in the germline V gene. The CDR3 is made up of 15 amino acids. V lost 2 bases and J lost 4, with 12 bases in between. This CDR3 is CASSVGTGATGELFF. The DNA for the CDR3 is TGTGCCAGCAGCGTTGGGACTGGGGCCACCGGGGAGCTGTTTTTT.

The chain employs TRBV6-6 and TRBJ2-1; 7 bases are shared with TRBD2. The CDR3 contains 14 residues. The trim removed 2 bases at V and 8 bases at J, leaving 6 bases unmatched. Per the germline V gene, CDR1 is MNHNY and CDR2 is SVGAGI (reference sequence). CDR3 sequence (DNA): TGTGCCAGCAGTTACGCGGGAGTCTCTGATGAGCAGTTCTTC. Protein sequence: CASSYAGVSDEQFF.

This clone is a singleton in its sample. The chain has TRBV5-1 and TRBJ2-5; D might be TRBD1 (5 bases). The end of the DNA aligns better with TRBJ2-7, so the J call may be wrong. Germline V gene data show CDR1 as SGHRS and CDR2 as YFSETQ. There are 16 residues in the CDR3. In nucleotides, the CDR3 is TGCGCCAGCAGCTTGGGGGGCGTAGGAGCGACCTACGAGCAGTACTTC. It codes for CASSLGGVGATYEQYF.

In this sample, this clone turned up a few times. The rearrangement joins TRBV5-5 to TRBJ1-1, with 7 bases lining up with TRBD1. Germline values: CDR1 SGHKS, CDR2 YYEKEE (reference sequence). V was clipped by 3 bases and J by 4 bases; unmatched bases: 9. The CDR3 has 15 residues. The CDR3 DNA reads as TGTGCCAGCAGCTACCTGACAGGGTGGAGCACTGAAGCTTTCTTT. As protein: CASSYLTGWSTEAFF.

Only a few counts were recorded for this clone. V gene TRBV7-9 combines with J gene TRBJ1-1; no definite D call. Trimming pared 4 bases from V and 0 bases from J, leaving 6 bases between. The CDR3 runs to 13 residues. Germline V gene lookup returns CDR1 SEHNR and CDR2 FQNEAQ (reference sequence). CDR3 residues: CASSSTMNTEAFF. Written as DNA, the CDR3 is TGTGCCAGCAGCTCGACAATGAACACTGAAGCTTTCTTT. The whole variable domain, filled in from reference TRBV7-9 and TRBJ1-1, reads DTGVSQNPRHKITKRGQNVTFRCDPISEHNRLYWYRQTLGQGPEFLTYFQNEAQLEKSRLLSDRFSAERPKGSFSTLEIQRTEQGDSAMYLCASSSTMNTEAFFGQGTRLTVV.